This TCR beta chain was identified during a study of cytomegalovirus exposure and HLA in healthy donors (dated by TCRdb to the late 2010s). For context, the study as a whole: According to an earlier analysis of a few hundred of the donors, 150 million to 200 million T cells yielded some 110 million unique TCR beta sequences and 276 Gb of sequence data. Donor age, sex, ethnicity and CMV serostatus were compiled alongside the repertoire data. A later genetic analysis used genome-wide SNP genotypes for about 55% of the 666 donors, treating that subset as a discovery cohort. Across approximately 400 genotyped donors of the cohort, an average of approximately 200,000 unique TCR beta nucleotide sequences per donor were sequenced, and 15% to 20% of those sequences were non-productive. In an earlier analysis of roughly 580 of the donors, high-throughput TCR beta sequencing was used to judge whether each TCR beta V gene segment behaved as functional or pseudogenic. Typing coverage differed by locus: A, B, C, DRB1 and DQB1 were typed in roughly 629-630 donors, DQA1 in 522, DPA1 in some 570, and DPB1 in roughly 470. A later analysis re-analyzed previously published TCR beta repertoires from approximately 700 donors and added high-resolution HLA genotyping to study TCR occurrence patterns. To predict cytomegalovirus infection status, the study brought together high-throughput TCR immunosequencing, statistical association of individual TCRs with disease status, and machine learning. The study aimed to test whether cataloging public T cell receptors could reveal signatures of past pathogen exposure. A separate validation cohort of about 110 different subjects was used in addition to the roughly 700-subject first cohort. Every repertoire in the discovery cohort had been generated on one and the same sequencing platform. HLA typing covered class I and class II loci at four-digit resolution. Of the roughly 400 genotyped donors, 81% fell in the genetic ancestry cluster associated with self-reported Caucasian donors. About five DR-DQ haplotypes were handled as single units for association and clustering because linkage in the cohort was strong. Rather than using new phenotypic data, the later analysis identified candidate immune exposures from TCR beta sequences and from how often those sequences occurred across donors. The T cell repertoires of several hundred subjects were profiled by immunosequencing and related to cytomegalovirus serostatus. About 300 gigabases of sequencing data and around 90 million unique TCR sequences made up an early release that covered around 640 HLA-typed donors.

The method was the immunoSEQ multiplex PCR assay. A mixture of 60 forward primers for TCR Vbeta segments and 13 reverse primers for TCR Jbeta segments was used in the multiplex PCR. The CDR3 region of rearranged TCR beta genes was amplified from genomic DNA with a multiplex PCR assay. The Illumina HiSeq System was used to sequence the amplified TCR beta libraries as 87-base-pair reads. The paper's processing steps were these. In a later analysis, some 80 million unique TCR beta chains were counted across the roughly 610 repertoires, and around 10 million of these chains were shared by at least two donors. To remove PCR and sequencing errors, raw reads were error-corrected and collapsed into unique sequences using a nearest-neighbor algorithm that merged closely related sequences. V, D and J gene segments were assigned by aligning CDR3 sequences to IMGT reference sequences. For a sequence to be retained, a match of at least six nucleotides was required to both a V gene segment and a J gene segment. Rearrangements were called productive when the CDR3 lacked stop codons and stayed in frame with V and J; all others were non-productive. Following IMGT convention, CDR3 was defined as the stretch from the second conserved V-encoded cysteine up to the conserved J-encoded phenylalanine. In an earlier analysis of 500 to 650 of the donors, sequences lacking an unambiguous match to a single V gene segment were excluded. An earlier analysis of approximately 590 of the donors classified V segments as functional when productive rearrangements were above 56.7% and as segregating when the standard deviation between donors was above 5%. A statistical classification framework was developed to diagnose cytomegalovirus status using the catalog of TCR beta chain sequences. In a later analysis, TCR nucleotide sequences were compared against IMGT/GENE-DB human TR gene sequences so that V and J genes could be assigned. Using the TCRdist pipeline, a later analysis assigned CDR3 sequences along with most-parsimonious VDJ recombination scenarios. In a later analysis, each TCR beta chain was defined by its CDR3 amino acid sequence together with its V-gene family, and reads lacking a unique V-gene family were excluded. In a later analysis, fewer than 600 highly shared, low-generation-probability nucleotide sequences were removed to address suspected cross-contamination and a sequencing artifact. For each public chain, a later analysis derived a clonal expansion index from normalized ranks of inferred template counts within each repertoire. In a later analysis, generation probabilities were computed using a VDJ recombination model fitted to out-of-frame rearrangements, and the results were checked against IGoR. In a later analysis, TCR-TCR, TCR-HLA and TCR-CMV co-occurrence was scored with hypergeometric tests, and a repertoire-size bias correction was applied to TCR pairs. In a later analysis, false discovery rates were estimated by permuting HLA or CMV assignments 20 times. A later analysis grouped co-occurring TCRs with DBSCAN, adding TCRdist sequence similarity when clustering within HLA-allele-positive subsets. Co-occurrence clustering excluded repertoires with fewer than 30,000 or more than 120,000 public chains, plus five with anomalous nucleotide sharing. In TCRdb, the immuneACCESS table is reduced to in-frame sequences with V and J assigned. These tables do not hold every clone; where another copy was compared, an unresolved V gene accounts for under half, and the others remain unexplained. V, J and clone size reflect that table, while D and trimming were determined from the DNA. This sample gives over 80,000 clones in total; about 81% of them show up just once. Of the sample, about 3.3% is held by the ten largest clones.

Here is what the overall study found, with its caveats: Because counts were too low, about 18 rarely observed V segments, including chromosome 9 orphons, were left out of the earlier analysis of about 620 of the donors. Compared with equally common non-associated chains, HLA-associated TCR beta chains in a later analysis were more clonally expanded and had lower generation probabilities. In a later analysis, the rate of TCR association differed among HLA loci, with DRB1 alleles having the most associated TCRs and HLA-C alleles having the fewest. V-gene and J-gene trimming of TCR beta chains was associated with a missense DCLRE1C variant in a later genetic analysis, and the association was replicated in an independent cohort. The authors suggested that the approach could potentially be generalized to other disease states and immunological phenotypes. The classifier was reported to diagnose cytomegalovirus status with high specificity and sensitivity in both the original cohort and the validation cohort. Correlated functional status among segregating V segments might be attributable to linkage disequilibrium, but an unknown experimental factor could not be ruled out. Across donors, most TCR sequences were observed very rarely, whereas some public TCRs were present in many individuals. Immune exposure information for the cohort was limited to CMV serostatus. Sequencing depth was assumed to be roughly uniform across donors in the presence/absence analyses, though that assumption may not hold. When HLA alleles, especially DR and DQ, strongly co-occurred, TCR associations were difficult to assign to individual alleles. A cluster of highly shared sequence variants was judged likely to represent a technical artifact of the sequencing pipeline. In a later analysis, several top co-occurrence clusters were reported to appear linked to parvovirus B19, influenza, CMV and Epstein-Barr virus. According to a later genetic analysis, donors in an Asian-associated ancestry cluster had fewer N-insertions in productive TCRs than the roughly 700-donor mean. Broadly in line with IMGT annotations, most TCR beta V segments showed up in productive rearrangements about 87% or about 30% of the time in an earlier analysis of around 550 of the donors. According to a later analysis, most CMV-associated TCR beta chains appeared to be HLA-restricted, and the HLA associations seemed to be driven largely by CMV exposure. In this cohort, only TCR beta chains were sequenced, and detectable features were limited by the absence of alpha or paired-chain data. In the study, around 150 TCR beta chains were listed as associated with cytomegalovirus. In a later analysis, around 17,000 TCR beta sequences were associated with specific HLA alleles at a false discovery rate of 0.05. Some IMGT-functional V segments, including TRBV6-2 and TRBV6-3, could not be distinguished by the 87-base-pair reads and were therefore excluded. A further reported finding was that TCR beta sequences accurately predicted the HLA-A and HLA-B alleles for most subjects in the first cohort. A few of the identified cytomegalovirus-associated TCR beta chains were confirmed in vitro to be specific for cytomegalovirus antigens. Because some donors lacked HLA typing at each locus, the association tests relied only on the typed subset.

The cohort comprised some 680 healthy bone marrow donors. All cohort members were sampled while nominally healthy, although unrecorded immune exposures were likely present. The donor tested CMV seronegative and was one of the 352 seronegative cohort members. A peripheral blood sample was provided by each donor, and peripheral blood mononuclear cells were used for TCR beta sequencing. Genomic DNA was extracted from the blood cell samples with the Qiagen DNeasy Blood Extraction Kit. With respect to this clone: Its antigen specificity is not known. Base quality data are lacking; no much larger clone is found one base away. Other DNA sequences from this sample encode an identical CDR3 as well.

Taken from cysteine to phenylalanine, the CDR3 has 15 residues. Just the 45-base CDR3 DNA is kept, in frame starting at base 1. Per the germline V gene (reference sequence), LNHNV is the CDR1 and YYDKDF is the CDR2. V lost 8 bases and J lost 1 base; the stretch between them is 15 bases long. Sequencing was carried out using PBMCs. The chain joins TRBV15 to TRBJ1-5; the D gene cannot be named for sure. The receptor's source is a woman in her thirties or forties in good health and CMV-seronegative. The DNA is TGTGCCACCTCCAACTTTCCGTACAGCAATCAGCCCCAGCATTTT. Its protein reads: CATSNFPYSNQPQHF.